This TCR beta chain was observed in a study of OX40 agonist ivuxolimab in advanced cancers. Study details: With a range of roughly 23 to 90, age averaged 60 years, and around 80% were male. Partial responses occurred in Three dose-escalation patients, one with hepatocellular carcinoma and two with cutaneous melanoma.

Autoimmune disease history or systemic immunosuppression was exclusionary. Blood samples were obtained at baseline, cycle 4 day 1, and cycle 7 day 1. Some clones are missing from TCRdb's copy, which holds only in-frame ones; the method was immunoSEQ multiplex PCR. The sample holds approximately 31,000 clones, roughly 87% seen once. This CDR3 region has 13 residues. The germline V gene has CDR1 SGHRS and CDR2 YFSETQ. Trimming removed 4 bases from V and 2 bases from J, with 7 bases in between. Sequenced material: CD4+ or CD8+ T cells sorted from blood, taken in a trial of the OX40 agonist ivuxolimab. The source is an adult with an advanced solid tumor such as melanoma, head and neck, liver or kidney cancer. The chain employs TRBV5-1 and TRBJ1-3; tentatively, D is TRBD1 (5 bases). The CDR3 protein is CASSPTAGNTIYF. CDR3 DNA: TGCGCCAGCAGCCCGACAGCTGGAAACACCATATATTTT.